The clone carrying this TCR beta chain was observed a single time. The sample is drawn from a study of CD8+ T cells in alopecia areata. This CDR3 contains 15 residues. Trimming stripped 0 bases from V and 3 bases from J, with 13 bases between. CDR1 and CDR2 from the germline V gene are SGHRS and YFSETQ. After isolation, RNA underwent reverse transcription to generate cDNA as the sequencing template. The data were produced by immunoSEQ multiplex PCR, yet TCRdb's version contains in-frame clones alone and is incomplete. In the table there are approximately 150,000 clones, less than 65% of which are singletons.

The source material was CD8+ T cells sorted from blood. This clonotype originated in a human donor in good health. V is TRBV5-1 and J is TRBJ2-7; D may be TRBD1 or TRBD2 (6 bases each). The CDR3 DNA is TGCGCCAGCAGCTTGGTCGGAGGGGGAAACTACGAGCAGTACTTC. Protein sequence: CASSLVGGGNYEQYF.